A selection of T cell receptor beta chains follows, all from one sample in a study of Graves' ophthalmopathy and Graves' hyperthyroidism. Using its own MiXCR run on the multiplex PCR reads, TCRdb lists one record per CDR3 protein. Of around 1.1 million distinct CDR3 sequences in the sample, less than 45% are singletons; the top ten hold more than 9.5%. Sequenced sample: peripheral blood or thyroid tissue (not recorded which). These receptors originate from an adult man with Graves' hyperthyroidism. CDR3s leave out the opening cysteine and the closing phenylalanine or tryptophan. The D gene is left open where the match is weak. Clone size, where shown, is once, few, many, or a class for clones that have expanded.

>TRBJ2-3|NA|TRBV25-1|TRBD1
ASSLGQGHTDTQY
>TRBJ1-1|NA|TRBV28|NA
ASRRMGGTEAF
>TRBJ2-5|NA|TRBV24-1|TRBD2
ATSDTTSGGFAQY
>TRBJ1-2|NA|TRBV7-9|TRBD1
ASRELGQVNYGYT
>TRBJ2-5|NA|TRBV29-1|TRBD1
SVETGVGNQPQY
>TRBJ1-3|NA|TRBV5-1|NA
ASSLDGYTAGNTIY
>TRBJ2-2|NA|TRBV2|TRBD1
ASRYLGRGTANTGELF
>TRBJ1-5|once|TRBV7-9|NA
ASSLDSTVGNQPQH
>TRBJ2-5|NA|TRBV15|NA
ATSPSAAPVETQY
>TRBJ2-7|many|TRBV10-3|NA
AISESVWARGYPPDDHEQY
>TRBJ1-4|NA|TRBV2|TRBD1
ASSETGGDEKLF
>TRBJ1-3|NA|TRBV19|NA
ASTPLGALSGNTIY
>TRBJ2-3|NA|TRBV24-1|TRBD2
ATSDDPPGTSGTDTQY
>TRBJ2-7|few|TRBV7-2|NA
ASSPPGTFTYEQY
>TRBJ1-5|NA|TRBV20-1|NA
SAEASGRWYRH
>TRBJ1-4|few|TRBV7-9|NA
ASSQDRETTNEKLF
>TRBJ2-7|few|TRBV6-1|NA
ASREGLDEQY
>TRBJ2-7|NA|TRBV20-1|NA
SARGRWAGTYEQY
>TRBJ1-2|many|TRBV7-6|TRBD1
ASSMRGRDYT
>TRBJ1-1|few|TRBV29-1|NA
SALGSEAF
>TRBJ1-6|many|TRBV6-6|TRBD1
ASRQDRGYNSPLH
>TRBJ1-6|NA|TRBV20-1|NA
SARASVGRATPLH
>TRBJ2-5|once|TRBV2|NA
ASDDGQMETQY
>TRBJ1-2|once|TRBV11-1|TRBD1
ASSYPQGTGGYT
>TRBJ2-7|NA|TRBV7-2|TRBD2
ASSLNRPLAGIYEQY
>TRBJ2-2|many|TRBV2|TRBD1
ASSLGQRTGELF
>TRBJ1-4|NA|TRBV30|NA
AWKPLSNEKLF
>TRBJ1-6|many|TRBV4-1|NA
ASSLDRFSPLH
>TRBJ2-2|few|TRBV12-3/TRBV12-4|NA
ASSSQGKAGELF
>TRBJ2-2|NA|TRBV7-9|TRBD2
ATHSGRVTGELF
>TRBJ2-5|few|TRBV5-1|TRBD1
ASNPTGEGPTQY
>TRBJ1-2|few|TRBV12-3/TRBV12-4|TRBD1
ASSLRTGGSFHGYT
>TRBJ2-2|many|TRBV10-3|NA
AISEPENTGELF
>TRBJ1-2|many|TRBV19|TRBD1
ASSPTGGGNYGYT
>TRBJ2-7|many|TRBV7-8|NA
ASSRIGSSYEQY
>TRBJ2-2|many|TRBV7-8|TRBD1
ASSQTGSDTGELF
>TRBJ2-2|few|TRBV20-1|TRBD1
SARVDRGPGTGELF
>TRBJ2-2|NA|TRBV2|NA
ASRIRETGELF
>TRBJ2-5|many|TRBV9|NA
ASSVEPGLQETQY
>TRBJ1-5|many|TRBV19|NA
ASSTGRGNQPQH
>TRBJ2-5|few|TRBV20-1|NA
SARAGHLTQY
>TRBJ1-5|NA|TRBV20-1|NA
STSFDSPYQPQH